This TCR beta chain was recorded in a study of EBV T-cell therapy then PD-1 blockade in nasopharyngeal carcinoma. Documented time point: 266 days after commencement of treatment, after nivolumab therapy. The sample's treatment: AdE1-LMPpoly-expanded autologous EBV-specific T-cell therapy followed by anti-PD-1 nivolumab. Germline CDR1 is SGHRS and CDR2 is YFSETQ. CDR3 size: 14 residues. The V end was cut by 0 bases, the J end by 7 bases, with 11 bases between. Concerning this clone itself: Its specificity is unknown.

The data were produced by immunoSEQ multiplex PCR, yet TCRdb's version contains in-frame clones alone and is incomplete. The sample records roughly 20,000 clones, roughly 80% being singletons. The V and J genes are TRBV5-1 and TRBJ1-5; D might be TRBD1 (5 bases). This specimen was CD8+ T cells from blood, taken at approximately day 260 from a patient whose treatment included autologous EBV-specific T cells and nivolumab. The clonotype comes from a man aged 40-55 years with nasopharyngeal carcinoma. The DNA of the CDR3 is TGCGCCAGCAGCTTGGCCCAGGGCGAGCAGCCCCAGCATTTT. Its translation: CASSLAQGEQPQHF.